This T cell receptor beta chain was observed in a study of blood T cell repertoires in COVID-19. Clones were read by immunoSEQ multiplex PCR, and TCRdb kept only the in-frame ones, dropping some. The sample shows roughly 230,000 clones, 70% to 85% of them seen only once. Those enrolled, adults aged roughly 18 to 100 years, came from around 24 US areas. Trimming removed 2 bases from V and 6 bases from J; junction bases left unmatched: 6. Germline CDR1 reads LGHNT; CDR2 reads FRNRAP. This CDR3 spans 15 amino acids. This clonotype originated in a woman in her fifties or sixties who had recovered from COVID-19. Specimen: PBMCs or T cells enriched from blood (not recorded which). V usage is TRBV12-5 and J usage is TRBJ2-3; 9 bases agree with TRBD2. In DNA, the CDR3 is TGTGCTAGTGGTTTGCAGCGGGGGGTAGGGGATACGCAGTATTTT. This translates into CASGLQRGVGDTQYF.